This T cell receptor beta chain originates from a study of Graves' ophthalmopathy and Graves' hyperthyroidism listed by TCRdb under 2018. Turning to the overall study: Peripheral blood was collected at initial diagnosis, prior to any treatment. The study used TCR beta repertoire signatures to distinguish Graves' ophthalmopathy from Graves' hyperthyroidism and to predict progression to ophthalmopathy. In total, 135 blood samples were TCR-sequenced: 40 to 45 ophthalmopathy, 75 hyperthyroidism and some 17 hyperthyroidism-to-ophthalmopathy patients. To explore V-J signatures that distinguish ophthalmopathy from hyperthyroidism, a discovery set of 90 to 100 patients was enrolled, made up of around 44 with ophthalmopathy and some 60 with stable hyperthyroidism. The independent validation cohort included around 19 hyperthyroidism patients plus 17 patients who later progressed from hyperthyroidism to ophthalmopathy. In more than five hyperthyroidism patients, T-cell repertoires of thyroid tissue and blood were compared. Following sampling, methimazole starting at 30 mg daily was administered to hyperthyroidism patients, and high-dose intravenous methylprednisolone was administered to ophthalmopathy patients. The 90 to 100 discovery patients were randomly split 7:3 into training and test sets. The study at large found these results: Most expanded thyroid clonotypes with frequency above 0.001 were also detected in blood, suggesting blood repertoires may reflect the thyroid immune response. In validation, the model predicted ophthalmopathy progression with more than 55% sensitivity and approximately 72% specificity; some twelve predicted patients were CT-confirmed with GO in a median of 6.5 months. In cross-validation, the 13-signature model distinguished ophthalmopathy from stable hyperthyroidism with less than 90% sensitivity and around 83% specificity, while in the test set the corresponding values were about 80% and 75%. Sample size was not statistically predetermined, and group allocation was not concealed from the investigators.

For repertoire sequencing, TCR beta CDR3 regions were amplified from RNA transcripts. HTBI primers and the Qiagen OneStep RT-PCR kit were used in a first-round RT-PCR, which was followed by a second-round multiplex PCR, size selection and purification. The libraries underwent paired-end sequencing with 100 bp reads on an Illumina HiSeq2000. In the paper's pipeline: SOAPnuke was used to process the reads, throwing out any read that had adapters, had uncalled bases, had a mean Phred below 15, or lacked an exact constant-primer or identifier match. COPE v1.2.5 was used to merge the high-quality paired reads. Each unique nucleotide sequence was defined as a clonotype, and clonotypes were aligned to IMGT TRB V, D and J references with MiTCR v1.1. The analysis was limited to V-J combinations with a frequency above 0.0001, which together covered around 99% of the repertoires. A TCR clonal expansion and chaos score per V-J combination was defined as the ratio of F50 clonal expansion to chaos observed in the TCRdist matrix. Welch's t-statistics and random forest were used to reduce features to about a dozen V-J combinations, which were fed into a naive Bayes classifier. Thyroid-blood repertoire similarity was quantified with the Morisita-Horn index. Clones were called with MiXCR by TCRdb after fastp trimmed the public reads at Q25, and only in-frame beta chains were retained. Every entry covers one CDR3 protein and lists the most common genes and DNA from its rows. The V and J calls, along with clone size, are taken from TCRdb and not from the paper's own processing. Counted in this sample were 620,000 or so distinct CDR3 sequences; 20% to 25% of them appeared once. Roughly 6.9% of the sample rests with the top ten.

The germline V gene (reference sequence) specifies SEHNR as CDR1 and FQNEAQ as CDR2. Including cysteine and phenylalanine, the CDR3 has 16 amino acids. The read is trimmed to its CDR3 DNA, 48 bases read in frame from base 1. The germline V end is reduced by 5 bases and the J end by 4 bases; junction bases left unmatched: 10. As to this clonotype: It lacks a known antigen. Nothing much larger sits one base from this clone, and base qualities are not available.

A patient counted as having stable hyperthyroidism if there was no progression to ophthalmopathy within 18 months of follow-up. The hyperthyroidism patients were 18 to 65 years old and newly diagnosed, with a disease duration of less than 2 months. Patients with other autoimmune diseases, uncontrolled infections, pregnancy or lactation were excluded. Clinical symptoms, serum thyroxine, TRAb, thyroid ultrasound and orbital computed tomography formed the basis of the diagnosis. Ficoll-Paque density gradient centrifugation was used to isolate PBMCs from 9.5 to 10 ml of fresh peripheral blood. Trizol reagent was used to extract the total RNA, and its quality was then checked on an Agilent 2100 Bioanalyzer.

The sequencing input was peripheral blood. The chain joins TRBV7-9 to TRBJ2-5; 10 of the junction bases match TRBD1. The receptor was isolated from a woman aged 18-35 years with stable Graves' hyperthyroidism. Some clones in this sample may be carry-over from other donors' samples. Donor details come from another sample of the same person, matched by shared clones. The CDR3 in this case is CASSPPDRGLRETQYF. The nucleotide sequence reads TGTGCCAGCAGCCCACCTGACAGGGGGCTTCGAGAGACCCAGTACTTC.